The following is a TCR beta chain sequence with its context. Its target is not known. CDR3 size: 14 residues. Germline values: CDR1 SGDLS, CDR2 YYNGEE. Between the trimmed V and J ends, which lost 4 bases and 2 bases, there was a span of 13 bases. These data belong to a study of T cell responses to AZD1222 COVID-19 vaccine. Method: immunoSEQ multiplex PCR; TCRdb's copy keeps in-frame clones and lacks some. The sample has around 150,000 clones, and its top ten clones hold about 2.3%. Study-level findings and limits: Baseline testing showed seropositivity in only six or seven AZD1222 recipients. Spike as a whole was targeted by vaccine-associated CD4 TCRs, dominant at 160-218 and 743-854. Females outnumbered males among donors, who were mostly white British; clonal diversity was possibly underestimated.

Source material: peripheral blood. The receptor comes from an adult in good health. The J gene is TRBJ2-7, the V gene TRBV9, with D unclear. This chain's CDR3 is CASSPEVGTYEQYF. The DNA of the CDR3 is TGTGCCAGCAGCCCAGAGGTAGGGACCTACGAGCAGTACTTC.